These 30 T cell receptor beta chains share one sample of origin, sequenced in a study of blood T cells in healthy people across ages. Together with a sample-barcoded 5' primer, a J-beta primer mix was included in a second PCR lasting about 6 to 11 cycles. TCRdb itself ran the 5' RACE reads through MiXCR, one entry per CDR3 protein. The top ten hold 6.5% to 8.5% of the sample, which has about 1.4 million distinct CDR3 sequences, approximately 59% seen once. Material: blood. The receptors originated from a man aged 18 to 30 in good health.

This clonotype was seen a single time. The gene calls are TRBV9 and TRBJ2-2, with D unresolved. This CDR3 spans 13 amino acids. Germline V gives CDR1 SGDLS, CDR2 YYNGEE. V shed 7 bases and J shed 7 bases, with 14 bases lying between them. In DNA form, the CDR3 reads TGTGCCAGCCGGGCCTTGGAGAACGGGGAGCTGTTTTTT. It codes for CASRALENGELFF.

J is TRBJ2-4 and V is TRBV27; a possible D gene is TRBD1 (5 bases). CDR1 MNHEY and CDR2 SMNVEV come from the germline V gene (reference sequence). The length of the CDR3 is 14 residues. V lost 4 bases, J lost 4 bases, and 11 bases lay in between. CDR3 nucleotides: TGTGCCAGCAGTTATCAGGGTGAGAAAAACATTCAGTACTTC. Translating it yields CASSYQGEKNIQYF.

This clonotype was recorded a few times. The chain joins TRBV10-3 to TRBJ2-5; 8 nucleotides agree with TRBD1. Per the germline V gene, CDR1 is ENHRY and CDR2 is SYGVKD. The CDR3 is 15 residues long. With 6 bases clipped from V and 4 bases from J, the junction kept 10 bases outside the gene matches. CDR3 sequence (DNA): TGTGCCATCAGCCTTGTAGACAGGGGAATAGAGACCCAGTACTTC. Translation gives CAISLVDRGIETQYF.

Notes on this clonotype: Compared with germline, one end of the junction differs, possibly owing to a read error. The chain is built from TRBV5-1 and TRBJ2-5; 9 bases are a match to TRBD2. The germline V gene encodes CDR1 SGHRS and CDR2 YFSETQ. CDR3 length: 15 amino acids. The CDR3 reads CPSSWASGNGETQYF. The CDR3 nucleotides are TGCCCCAGCAGCTGGGCTAGCGGGAACGGAGAGACCCAGTACTTC.

CDR3 protein: CATYRLGSNYGYTF. The CDR3 DNA sequence: TGTGCCACCTATCGACTGGGTTCCAACTATGGCTACACCTTC. The chain employs TRBV27 and TRBJ1-2; D not resolved. The CDR3 runs 14 residues. V lost 10 bases and J lost 2, with 17 bases in between. Germline assignment: CDR1 MNHEY and CDR2 SMNVEV (reference sequence).

The J gene is TRBJ1-1, the V gene TRBV6-2 or TRBV6-3; D not certain. Deletions cut 6 bases from V and 3 bases from J, with 11 bases between. The CDR3 is made up of 13 amino acids. Germline CDR1 is MNHEY and CDR2 is SVGEGT. This CDR3 is CASSPDGYTEAFF. The DNA for the CDR3 is TGTGCCAGCAGCCCCGACGGGTACACTGAAGCTTTCTTT.

This chain joins TRBV7-9 and TRBJ1-3; D may be TRBD1 (6 bases). This CDR3 region has 14 residues. V lost 5 bases and J lost 1, with 9 bases in between. Germline assignment: CDR1 SEHNR and CDR2 FQNEAQ (reference sequence). The CDR3 reads CASSPQGSGNTIYF. The CDR3 DNA reads as TGTGCCAGCAGCCCTCAGGGGTCTGGAAACACCATATATTTT.

The genes are TRBV6-5 and TRBJ1-5; D unresolved. The length of the CDR3 is 15 residues. CDR1 is MNHEY and CDR2 is SVGAGI in the germline V gene. The V end lost 6 bases, the J end lost 4 bases, and 16 bases lay between the germline ends. The CDR3 DNA reads TGTGCCAGCAGACCTCAAAGCATAGCAAATCAGCCCCAGCATTTT. This encodes CASRPQSIANQPQHF.

CDR3: CAPIGQREETQYF. CDR3 coding DNA: TGTGCCCCGATCGGACAGCGAGAAGAGACCCAGTACTTC. The chain links TRBV30 to TRBJ2-5; possibly TRBD1 for D (6 bases). The V and J ends lost 8 bases and 3 bases respectively, with 16 bases between them. The CDR3 totals 13 residues. Germline loops: CDR1 GTSNPN, CDR2 SVGIG (reference sequence).

V is TRBV20-1 and J is TRBJ1-2, with D tentatively TRBD1 (5 bases). This CDR3 comprises 13 residues. V gave up 7 bases and J gave up 0 bases, with 12 bases separating them. Germline V gene data show CDR1 as DFQATT and CDR2 as SNEGSKA (reference sequence). This CDR3 is CSVQDKTNYGYTF. The CDR3 bases are TGCAGTGTCCAGGACAAAACTAACTATGGCTACACCTTC.

In its sample, this clonotype was seen a few times. The chain links TRBV29-1 to TRBJ2-7; no definite D call. The V gene's germline CDR1 is SQVTM and CDR2 ANQGSEA. The CDR3 spans 12 residues. V lost 3 bases and J lost 2, with 8 bases in between. CDR3 nucleotide sequence: TGCAGCGTTGAGGGCTCAGCCTACGAGCAGTACTTC. Protein sequence: CSVEGSAYEQYF.

The V call is TRBV9, the J call TRBJ1-1, with D tentatively TRBD1 (6 bases). This CDR3 is 16 amino acids long. Germline CDR1 SGDLS, CDR2 YYNGEE. Trimming left V 3 bases short and J 5 bases short, with 20 bases between. In nucleotides, the CDR3 is TGTGCCAGCAGCGCGTGGGGGGGCAGGGTCCGGACTGAAGCTTTCTTT. Protein: CASSAWGGRVRTEAFF.

CDR3 sequence (DNA): TGTGCCAGCAGTTACTCGACGCGGGGGGATACGCAGTATTTT. Protein: CASSYSTRGDTQYF. This chain links TRBV6-5 with TRBJ2-3; TRBD2 matches 7 bases. CDR1 and CDR2 (germline): MNHEY, SVGAGI. The ends lost 0 bases at V and 6 bases at J; junction bases unmatched: 3. The length of the CDR3 is 14 residues.

The J gene is TRBJ1-2, the V gene TRBV20-1; 9 bases line up with TRBD1. Germline assignment: CDR1 DFQATT and CDR2 SNEGSKA (reference sequence). This CDR3 has 14 residues. The junction had 9 bases not matched to a gene; V was cut back by 6 bases and J by 4 bases. Written as DNA, the CDR3 is TGCAGTGCGTACAGGGGGCGCCGGGGCTATGGCTACACCTTC. Translation gives CSAYRGRRGYGYTF.

There are a few counts of this clonotype. This chain links TRBV6-2 or TRBV6-3 with TRBJ1-2, with unresolved D. Germline lookup yields CDR1 MNHEY and CDR2 SVGEGT. V lost 5 bases, J lost 8 bases, and 12 bases lay in between. The CDR3 spans 12 residues. The CDR3 DNA follows: TGTGCCAGCAGTCTGGATCTGTGGGGCTACACCTTC. Protein product: CASSLDLWGYTF.

The chain links TRBV3-1 to TRBJ1-4; D not certain. This CDR3 comprises 16 residues. The germline V gene encodes CDR1 LGHDT and CDR2 YNNKEL (reference sequence). Trimming left V 6 bases short and J 0 bases short, with 14 bases between. In DNA form, the CDR3 reads TGTGCCAGCAGTCGATCCGGACGGACAACTAATGAAAAACTGTTTTTT. Its translation is CASSRSGRTTNEKLFF.

The rearrangement links TRBV6-5 to TRBJ1-3; D call uncertain. Germline V gene lookup returns CDR1 MNHEY and CDR2 SVGAGI. V was trimmed by 8 bases and J by 2 bases, leaving 10 bases between them. There are 13 residues in the CDR3. The CDR3 nucleotides read TGTGCCAGCGGGTGGGGAACTGGAAACACCATATATTTT. It specifies CASGWGTGNTIYF.

The chain joins TRBV7-8 to TRBJ2-5; the D gene is possibly TRBD2 (5 bases). V was shortened by 1 base and J by 7 bases, with 13 bases between the two germline ends. The CDR3 is made up of 14 amino acids. From germline, CDR1 is SGHVS and CDR2 FQNEAQ. The chain's CDR3 is CASSLGTLRGTQYF. CDR3 nucleotides: TGTGCCAGCAGCTTAGGGACTCTCCGAGGGACCCAGTACTTC.

Remarks on this clonotype: The junction does not match germline at one end; this may be a read error. This chain uses TRBV6-6 with TRBJ2-2; TRBD1 agrees at 7 bases. Per the germline V gene, CDR1 is MNHNY and CDR2 is SVGAGI (reference sequence). This CDR3 contains 15 residues. CDR3 sequence: CASTYRGLNTGELFF. CDR3 in DNA: TGTGCCAGCACTTACAGGGGCTTAAACACCGGGGAGCTGTTTTTT.

J is TRBJ2-3 and V is TRBV7-2; the D is unclear. Trimming took off 1 base at V and 2 bases at J, with 13 bases between the two ends. From germline, CDR1 is SGHTA and CDR2 FQGNSA. The CDR3 has 16 residues. The CDR3 here is CASSLGVPPLTDTQYF. CDR3 sequence (DNA): TGTGCCAGCAGCTTAGGGGTACCTCCACTCACAGATACGCAGTATTTT.

The CDR3 DNA follows: TGTGCCAGCAGTTTCCCGACAGGGGCGGACACTGAAGCTTTCTTT. Its translation is CASSFPTGADTEAFF. The V gene is TRBV28, the J gene TRBJ1-1; 8 nucleotides agree with TRBD1. The germline V gene has CDR1 MDHEN and CDR2 SYDVKM. The length of the CDR3 is 15 residues. The V segment lost 3 bases and the J segment 3 bases; nucleotides outside the gene matches: 6.

The chain recombines TRBV3-1 with TRBJ1-1, with a possible D match to TRBD1 (5 bases). CDR3 length: 14 amino acids. V shed 3 bases and J shed 1 base, with 9 bases lying between them. CDR1 is LGHDT, CDR2 YNNKEL, per germline (reference sequence). CDR3 sequence (DNA): TGTGCCAGCAGCCACGCCGACAGGAACACTGAAGCTTTCTTT. It yields the protein CASSHADRNTEAFF.

The chain recombines TRBV14 with TRBJ2-3; D unresolved. The length of the CDR3 is 11 residues. Germline V gives CDR1 SGHDN, CDR2 FVKESK. With 5 bases removed from V and 7 bases from J, the gap between germline ends came to 7 bases. DNA of the CDR3: TGTGCCAGCAGCGTCGGGTATACGCAGTATTTT. Translation gives CASSVGYTQYF.

CDR3 nucleotides: TGTGCCAGCAGCTACGCGGGGGGAAACACAGATACGCAGTATTTT. The encoded protein is CASSYAGGNTDTQYF. This chain connects TRBV7-2 to TRBJ2-3; 8 nucleotides match TRBD2. Germline values: CDR1 SGHTA, CDR2 FQGNSA. The CDR3 length is 15 residues. V shed 4 bases, J shed 2 bases, and the junction held 5 bases outside the gene matches.

The chain is built from TRBV11-2 and TRBJ2-4; 8 bases map to TRBD2. The germline V gene has CDR1 SGHAT and CDR2 FQNNGV. CDR3 length: 15 amino acids. V lost 3 bases and J lost 7; bases outside the gene matches: 8. CDR3 in DNA: TGTGCCAGCAGCTTCCCAGCGGGAGATGGGAACATTCAGTACTTC. As protein: CASSFPAGDGNIQYF.

This clonotype was found a few times. V and J are TRBV29-1 and TRBJ2-2; the D gene is possibly TRBD2 (5 bases). Between the trimmed V and J ends, which lost 2 bases and 5 bases, there was a span of 9 bases. There are 13 residues in the CDR3. Looked up from germline, CDR1 is SQVTM and CDR2 is ANQGSEA. This chain's CDR3 is CSVENGVTGELFF. CDR3 nucleotides: TGCAGCGTTGAAAACGGGGTTACCGGGGAGCTGTTTTTT.

V and J are TRBV12-3 or TRBV12-4 and TRBJ2-2, with D unresolved. The CDR3 extends over 12 amino acids. Trimming took off 10 bases at V and 4 bases at J, with 10 bases between the two ends. Written as DNA, the CDR3 is TGTGCCACCACTGGCTTCACCGGGGAGCTGTTTTTT. Residues: CATTGFTGELFF.

J is TRBJ2-3 and V is TRBV4-1; D is uncertain. The germline CDR1 and CDR2 sequences are MGHRA and YSYEKL. V lost 1 base and J 7 bases, leaving 9 bases between the germline ends. This CDR3 spans 13 amino acids. DNA for the CDR3: TGCGCCAGCAGCCAAGTAAATAGAAATACGCAGTATTTT. Translating it yields CASSQVNRNTQYF.

The chain's CDR3 is CASRLGGSAYEQYF. The CDR3 bases are TGTGCCAGCAGGTTAGGTGGCAGCGCCTACGAGCAGTACTTC. The V call is TRBV27, the J call TRBJ2-4, with D hard to call. Judging by the DNA end, TRBJ2-7 fits better; the J call may be wrong. Germline CDR1 and CDR2: MNHEY and SMNVEV (reference sequence). CDR3 length: 14 amino acids.

CDR3 sequence reads: CASSATSGRFTDTQYF. CDR3 sequence (DNA): TGTGCCAGCAGCGCTACTAGCGGGAGGTTCACAGATACGCAGTATTTT. The rearrangement joins TRBV9 to TRBJ2-3, with 12 bases lining up with TRBD2. After removal of 3 bases from V and 2 bases from J, the junction contained 4 bases not matched to a gene. In germline, CDR1 is SGDLS, CDR2 YYNGEE. The CDR3 sequence is 16 residues long.